A single sample is the source of the 17 T cell receptor beta chains below, sequenced in a study of regulatory T cells in long-lasting Graves disease. The time point here: newly diagnosed GD, antithyroid drugs for less than 3 months. Extracted PBMC RNA gave rise to the TCR library. For TCR beta, libraries came from iRepertoire HTBI primers and Arm-PCR of CDR3 regions. TCRdb itself ran the multiplex PCR reads through MiXCR, one entry per CDR3 protein. The data hold roughly 500,000 distinct CDR3 sequences, with about 13% observed a single time. The sample was also linked to a second study, of T cells in Graves' hyperthyroidism and ophthalmopathy.

The material was peripheral blood mononuclear cells (PBMCs), obtained at new diagnosis, from a patient treated with antithyroid drugs. The receptors here all came from a man between 25 and 39 years old with Graves disease.

This clonotype was seen repeatedly, ten times or more. This sequence joins TRBV5-1 and TRBJ2-1; 9 bases are a match to TRBD2. CDR3 length: 15 residues. V shed 0 bases, J shed 4 bases, and the junction held 2 bases outside the gene matches. Germline CDR1 and CDR2: SGHRS and YFSETQ. The CDR3 protein is CASSLGLAGYNEQFF. The CDR3 DNA follows: TGCGCCAGCAGCTTGGGCCTAGCGGGGTACAATGAGCAGTTCTTC.

This clonotype was seen at least ten times. This chain joins TRBV24-1 and TRBJ2-1, with D perhaps given as TRBD1 or TRBD2 (5 bases each). The CDR3 runs to 14 residues. V lost 4 bases to trimming and J lost 5 bases, with 11 bases between them. Looked up from germline, CDR1 is KGHDR and CDR2 is SFDVKD. CDR3 region: CATSEFGTNNEQFF. CDR3 nucleotides: TGTGCCACCAGTGAGTTCGGGACGAACAATGAGCAGTTCTTC.

This clonotype was counted many times. The genes are TRBV12-3 or TRBV12-4 and TRBJ1-1, with D maybe TRBD1 (6 bases). V lost 7 bases and J 3 bases, leaving 9 bases between the germline ends. The CDR3 is 12 amino acids. The CDR3 sequence: CASNTGYTEAFF. As DNA, the CDR3 is TGTGCCAGCAATACAGGGTACACTGAAGCTTTCTTT.

This clonotype was detected many times. The chain has TRBV5-1 and TRBJ2-3; D tentatively fits TRBD1 or TRBD2 (5 bases each). The V end lost 1 base, the J end lost 2 bases, and 14 bases lay between the germline ends. The CDR3 runs 16 residues. The germline gives CDR1 SGHRS, CDR2 YFSETQ. The CDR3 nucleotides are TGCGCCAGCAGCTTGTTGTTGGGGACGTCCACAGATACGCAGTATTTT. Protein sequence: CASSLLLGTSTDTQYF.

The chain couples TRBV14 to TRBJ2-1; 9 positions agree with TRBD1. The CDR3 covers 17 residues. V dropped 4 bases and J dropped 9; count of bases not matched to a gene: 16. Germline V CDR1 and CDR2: SGHDN, FVKESK. As DNA, the CDR3 is TGTGCCAGCAGCCCCAAGATCGGGGGACAGGGACAGGCTGAGCAGTTCTTC. Residues: CASSPKIGGQGQAEQFF.

In its sample, this clonotype was seen many times. The V call is TRBV11-2, the J call TRBJ1-5, with TRBD1 matching over 7 bases. The CDR3 is made up of 14 amino acids. V dropped 5 bases and J dropped 5; count of bases not matched to a gene: 6. From germline, CDR1 is SGHAT and CDR2 FQNNGV. The CDR3 loop reads CASSGGQVHQPQHF. The CDR3 nucleotides read TGTGCCAGCAGCGGAGGACAGGTCCATCAGCCCCAGCATTTT.

This clonotype was detected many times. V usage is TRBV12-3 or TRBV12-4 and J usage is TRBJ1-5; D unresolved. The CDR3 has 13 residues. V lost 6 bases and J 5 bases, leaving 11 bases between the germline ends. The CDR3 sequence is CASSPRRDQPQHF. The CDR3 DNA follows: TGTGCCAGCAGCCCGCGGAGGGATCAGCCCCAGCATTTT.

There are many counts of this clonotype. The J gene is TRBJ2-7, the V gene TRBV7-9; D possibly corresponds to TRBD2 (5 bases). V lost 5 bases to trimming and J lost 5 bases, with 19 bases between them. The CDR3 is 15 amino acids. Per the germline V gene, CDR1 is SEHNR and CDR2 is FQNEAQ (reference sequence). The CDR3 region is CASSLGVGDLDEQYF. The CDR3, as DNA: TGTGCCAGCAGCCTCGGGGTGGGAGACCTTGACGAGCAGTACTTC.

This clonotype has just a few counts. V and J are TRBV20-1 and TRBJ1-2, with D uncertain. The ends were cut back, 8 bases at V and 8 bases at J, with 15 bases in the middle. This CDR3 is 11 amino acids long. The germline CDR1 and CDR2 sequences are DFQATT and SNEGSKA (reference sequence). As DNA, the CDR3 is TGCAGTTTGGCGGGTTCGAGGGGCTACACCTTC. This gives the protein CSLAGSRGYTF.

This clonotype was seen a handful of times. The chain has TRBV18 and TRBJ2-2; D is perhaps TRBD1 (6 bases). Germline V gene data show CDR1 as KGHSH and CDR2 as LQKENI. The V gene lost 6 bases and the J gene lost 6 bases, with 17 bases spanning the gap. The CDR3 runs to 15 residues. The CDR3 region is CASSFVDRAPGELFF. The CDR3 DNA sequence: TGTGCCAGCTCGTTTGTGGACAGAGCTCCCGGGGAGCTGTTTTTT.

A word on this clonotype: This is likely an artifact of a read error, given a far larger clone one base away. This sequence joins TRBV7-6 and TRBJ2-5; D is ambiguous. Between the trimmed V and J ends, which lost 7 bases and 0 bases, there was a span of 15 bases. Per the germline V gene, CDR1 is SGHVS and CDR2 is FNYEAQ. The CDR3 covers 15 residues. CDR3 in amino acids: CASNRGSGDQETQYF. CDR3 bases: TGTGCCAGCAACCGAGGCTCTGGCGACCAAGAGACCCAGTACTTC. The variable domain in full, completed from reference TRBV7-6 and TRBJ2-5, reads GAGVSQSPRYKVTKRGQDVALRCDPISGHVSLYWYRQALGQGPEFLTYFNYEAQQDKSGLPNDRFSAERPEGSISTLTIQRTEQRDSAMYRCASNRGSGDQETQYFGPGTRLLVL.

As regards this clonotype: One end of the junction fails to match germline, which may point to a read error. The rearrangement links TRBV20-1 to TRBJ2-6; TRBD1 matches at 11 bases. Germline lookup yields CDR1 DFQATT and CDR2 SNEGSKA (reference sequence). This CDR3 comprises 15 residues. CDR3 nucleotides: TGCAGTGCTCTACACAATAACCAGGACAGGGGGCTGTTGGCTTTC. The encoded protein is CSALHNNQDRGLLAF.

This clonotype occurred a few times. The V call is TRBV27, the J call TRBJ1-1, with no clear D. The CDR3 spans 13 residues. V lost 5 bases to trimming and J lost 2 bases, with 9 bases between them. Germline V lookup: CDR1 MNHEY, CDR2 SMNVEV (reference sequence). In DNA, the CDR3 is TGTGCCAGCAGTAAGGGCTTAAACACTGAAGCTTTCTTT. Residues: CASSKGLNTEAFF.

This clonotype was seen repeatedly, ten times or more. The J gene is TRBJ2-1, the V gene TRBV7-9; D unclear. V lost 1 base and J 5 bases, leaving 6 bases between the germline ends. CDR3 length: 13 amino acids. The germline CDR1 and CDR2 sequences are SEHNR and FQNEAQ (reference sequence). The CDR3 DNA reads TGTGCCAGCAGCTTAGGGTTGGACAATGAGCAGTTCTTC. It is translated as CASSLGLDNEQFF.

This chain connects TRBV20-1 to TRBJ2-7; TRBD1 matches 7 bases. Losses at the gene ends were 6 bases for V and 0 bases for J; bases not matched to a gene: 11. The CDR3 has 15 amino acids. The germline V gene has CDR1 DFQATT and CDR2 SNEGSKA (reference sequence). The CDR3 DNA follows: TGCAGTGCACCTCGACAGGGCGGTTTCTCCTACGAGCAGTACTTC. The encoded protein is CSAPRQGGFSYEQYF.

This clonotype was detected many times. V and J are TRBV3-1 and TRBJ1-1; D is unresolved. V lost 0 bases and J lost 0, with 11 bases in between. The germline V gene has CDR1 LGHDT and CDR2 YNNKEL (reference sequence). The CDR3 is 16 amino acids. The CDR3 sequence: CASSQEAAFMNTEAFF. The CDR3 nucleotides read TGTGCCAGCAGCCAAGAGGCAGCTTTCATGAACACTGAAGCTTTCTTT.

In its sample, this clonotype was seen a few times. This chain connects TRBV13 to TRBJ1-5; tentative D call: TRBD1 (5 bases). CDR1 is PRHDT and CDR2 is FYEKMQ in the germline V gene (reference sequence). The CDR3 is 14 amino acids. Trimming cost V 5 bases and J 2 bases, with 10 bases left between them. CDR3 amino acids: CASSRGFRNQPQHF. The CDR3 coding sequence is TGTGCCAGCAGCCGGGGGTTTCGCAATCAGCCCCAGCATTTT.